This T cell receptor beta chain stems from a study of shared clonotypes between healthy human individuals. Using immunoSEQ multiplex PCR, the repertoire was profiled, and TCRdb retains in-frame clones only, with some absent. The repertoire includes about 1.5 million clones, 95% to 97% of them detected once, and roughly 1.2% sits in the top ten. Germline-derived CDR1 and CDR2 are SGHRS and YFSETQ. The CDR3 length is 14 residues. V was shortened by 3 bases and J by 7 bases, with 16 bases between the two germline ends. Input material: naive CD4+ T cells sorted from blood. Noted subset: CD45RA+ positively selected. The rearrangement joins TRBV5-1 to TRBJ1-1; D perhaps matches TRBD1 (5 bases). This TCR was sampled from a man aged 25 to 45 in good health. The DNA of the CDR3 is TGCGCCAGCAGCTCTGGGACCACAGAAATTGAAGCTTTCTTT. This gives the protein CASSSGTTEIEAFF.